A selection of T cell receptor beta chains follows, all from one sample in a study of cytomegalovirus exposure and HLA in healthy donors. TCRdb's copy holds only in-frame clones and misses some; the assay was immunoSEQ multiplex PCR. There are some 160,000 clones in the sample; 60% to 80% occur only once, and 2.4% lies in the top ten. Material for sequencing was PBMCs. These receptors all stem from a man between 60 and 70 years old in good health and CMV-seronegative. Both conserved end residues are part of each CDR3. A D gene is named only where the DNA matches it firmly. Not all rows give a size; the values are once, few, many and, for expanded clones, a class.

cdr3_aa	cdr3_nt	clone_size	v_call	j_call	d_call
CASSLAGVYNEQFF	TGTGCCAGCAGCTTAGCGGGAGTCTACAATGAGCAGTTCTTC	NA	TRBV7-9	TRBJ2-1	NA
CASSTRQLATNEKLFF	TGTGCCAGCAGTACCCGACAGCTTGCAACTAATGAAAAACTGTTTTTT	NA	TRBV28	TRBJ1-4	NA
CASKASGYTDTQYF	TGTGCCAGCAAGGCTAGCGGGTACACAGATACGCAGTATTTT	NA	TRBV2	TRBJ2-3	TRBD2
CASSPGQGTEAFF	TGTGCCAGCTCACCGGGACAGGGGACTGAAGCTTTCTTT	NA	TRBV18	TRBJ1-1	TRBD1
CASSRESYTEAFF	TGTGCCAGTAGTCGGGAATCGTACACTGAAGCTTTCTTT	NA	TRBV19	TRBJ1-1	NA
CASSSALDSPYEQYF	TGTGCCAGCAGCTCGGCCTTGGACAGTCCCTACGAGCAGTACTTC	NA	TRBV28	TRBJ2-7	NA
CASSIGDLNTEAFF	TGTGCCAGTAGTATAGGGGACTTGAACACTGAAGCTTTCTTT	NA	TRBV19	TRBJ1-1	NA
CATSRDGRGRVGGYTF	TGTGCCACCAGCAGAGATGGCAGGGGAAGAGTGGGAGGCTACACCTTC	few	TRBV15	TRBJ1-2	NA
CASSPGATKETQYF	TGTGCCAGCTCACCAGGAGCGACTAAAGAGACCCAGTACTTC	NA	TRBV18	TRBJ2-5	NA
CASSEAGRDGYTF	TGTGCCAGCAGTGAGGCTGGGAGGGATGGCTACACCTTC	NA	TRBV6-1	TRBJ1-2	NA
CASSWTGNEQFF	TGTGCCAGCAGTTGGACAGGGAACGAGCAGTTCTTC	NA	TRBV6-5	TRBJ2-1	TRBD1
CASSTGLSNNEQFF	TGTGCCAGCTCAACAGGGTTATCCAACAATGAGCAGTTCTTC	few	TRBV18	TRBJ2-1	NA
CATSSRRSSGTNEQFF	TGTGCCACCAGCTCCAGGAGGAGTAGCGGGACAAATGAGCAGTTCTTC	NA	TRBV15	TRBJ2-1	TRBD2
CASSWPTSGDFHNEQFF	TGCGCCAGCAGCTGGCCCACGAGCGGGGACTTCCACAATGAGCAGTTCTTC	NA	TRBV5-1	TRBJ2-1	TRBD2
CASSISLTGNKAGYTF	TGTGCCAGTAGTATTTCCTTAACAGGGAATAAGGCTGGCTACACCTTC	NA	TRBV19	TRBJ1-2	NA
CASSSRRLAGEQFF	TGCGCCAGCAGCTCTAGGAGACTAGCGGGAGAGCAGTTCTTC	NA	TRBV5-1	TRBJ2-1	TRBD2
CASSGHPSTNEKLFF	TGTGCCAGTAGTGGACACCCCTCAACTAATGAAAAACTGTTTTTT	NA	TRBV19	TRBJ1-4	NA